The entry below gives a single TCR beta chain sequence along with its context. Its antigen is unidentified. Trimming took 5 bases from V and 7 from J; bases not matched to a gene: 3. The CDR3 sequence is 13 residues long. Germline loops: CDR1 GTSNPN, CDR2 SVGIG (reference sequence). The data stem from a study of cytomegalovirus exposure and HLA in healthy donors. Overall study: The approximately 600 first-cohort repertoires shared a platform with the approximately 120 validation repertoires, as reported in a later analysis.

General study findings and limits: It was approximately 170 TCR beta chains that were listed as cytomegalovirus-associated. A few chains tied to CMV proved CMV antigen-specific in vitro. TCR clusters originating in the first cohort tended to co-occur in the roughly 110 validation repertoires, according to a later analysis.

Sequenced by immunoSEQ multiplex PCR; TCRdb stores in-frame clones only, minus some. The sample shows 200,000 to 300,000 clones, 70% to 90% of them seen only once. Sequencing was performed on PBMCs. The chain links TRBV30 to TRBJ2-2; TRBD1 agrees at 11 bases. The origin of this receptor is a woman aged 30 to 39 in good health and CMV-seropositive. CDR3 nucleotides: TGTGCCTGGGGACAGGGGGCGAACGGGGAGCTGTTTTTT. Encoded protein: CAWGQGANGELFF.